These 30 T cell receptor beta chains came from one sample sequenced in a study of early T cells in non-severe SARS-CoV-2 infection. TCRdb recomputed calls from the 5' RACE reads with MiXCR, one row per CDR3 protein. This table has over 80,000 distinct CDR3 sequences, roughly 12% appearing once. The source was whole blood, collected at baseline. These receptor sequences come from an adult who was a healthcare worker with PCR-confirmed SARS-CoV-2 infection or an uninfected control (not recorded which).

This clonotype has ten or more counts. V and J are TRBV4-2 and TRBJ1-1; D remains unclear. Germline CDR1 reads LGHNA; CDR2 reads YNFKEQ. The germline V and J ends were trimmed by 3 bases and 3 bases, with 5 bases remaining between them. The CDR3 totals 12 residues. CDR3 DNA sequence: TGTGCCAGCAGCCACCCATACACTGAAGCTTTCTTT. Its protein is CASSHPYTEAFF.

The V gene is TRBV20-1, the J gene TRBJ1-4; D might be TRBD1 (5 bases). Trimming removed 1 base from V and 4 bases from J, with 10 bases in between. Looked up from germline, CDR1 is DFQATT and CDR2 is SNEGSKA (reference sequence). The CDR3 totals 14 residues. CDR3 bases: TGCAGTGCTAGAGTTGGGACGATTAATGAAAAACTGTTTTTT. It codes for CSARVGTINEKLFF.

This chain's CDR3 is CASSGGAGPPGELFF. The CDR3 nucleotides read TGTGCCAGCAGCGGGGGAGCGGGACCCCCCGGGGAGCTGTTTTTT. The chain couples TRBV7-3 to TRBJ2-2; TRBD2 matches at 7 bases. Unmatched junction bases numbered 9, after V lost 5 bases and J lost 6 bases. The germline V gene has CDR1 SGHTA and CDR2 FQGTGA. The CDR3 extends over 15 amino acids.

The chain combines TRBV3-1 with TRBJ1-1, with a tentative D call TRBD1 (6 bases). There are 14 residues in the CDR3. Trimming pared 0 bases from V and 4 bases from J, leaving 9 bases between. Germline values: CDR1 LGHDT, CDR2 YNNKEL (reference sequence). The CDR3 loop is CASSQDRGSTEAFF. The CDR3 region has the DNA TGTGCCAGCAGCCAAGATAGGGGGAGCACTGAAGCTTTCTTT.

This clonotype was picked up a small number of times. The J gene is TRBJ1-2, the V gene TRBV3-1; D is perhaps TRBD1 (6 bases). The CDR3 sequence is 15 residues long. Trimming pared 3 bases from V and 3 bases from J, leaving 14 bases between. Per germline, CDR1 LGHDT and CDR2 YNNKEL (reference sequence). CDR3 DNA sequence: TGTGCCAGCAGCCACCGTATACAGGGAGACTATGGCTACACCTTC. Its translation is CASSHRIQGDYGYTF.

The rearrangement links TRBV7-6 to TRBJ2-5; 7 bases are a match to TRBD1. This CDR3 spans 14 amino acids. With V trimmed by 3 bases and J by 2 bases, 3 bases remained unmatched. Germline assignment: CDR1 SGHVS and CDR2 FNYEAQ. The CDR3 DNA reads TGTGCCAGCAGCTTTTCGGGACAGCAAGAGACCCAGTACTTC. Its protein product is CASSFSGQQETQYF.

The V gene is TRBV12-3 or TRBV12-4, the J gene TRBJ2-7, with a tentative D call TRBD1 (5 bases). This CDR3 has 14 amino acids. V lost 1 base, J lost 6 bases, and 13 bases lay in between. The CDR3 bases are TGTGCCAGCAGTTTAGTCAGCACCCAGGGCGAGCAGTACTTC. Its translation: CASSLVSTQGEQYF.

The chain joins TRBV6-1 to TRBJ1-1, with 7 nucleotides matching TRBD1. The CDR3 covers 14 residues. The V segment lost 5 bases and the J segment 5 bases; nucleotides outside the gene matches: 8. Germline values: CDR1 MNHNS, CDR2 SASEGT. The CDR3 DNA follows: TGTGCCAGCAGTAATGCAGGGGGTTATACTGAAGCTTTCTTT. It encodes CASSNAGGYTEAFF.

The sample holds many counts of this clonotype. The CDR3 spells CSADRGIWEQYF. The CDR3 bases are TGCAGTGCGGACAGGGGGATATGGGAGCAGTACTTC. This chain joins TRBV20-1 and TRBJ2-7; 10 bases are shared with TRBD1. The V gene's germline CDR1 is DFQATT and CDR2 SNEGSKA (reference sequence). The CDR3 extends over 12 amino acids. V lost 6 bases, J lost 7 bases, and 6 bases stayed unmatched.

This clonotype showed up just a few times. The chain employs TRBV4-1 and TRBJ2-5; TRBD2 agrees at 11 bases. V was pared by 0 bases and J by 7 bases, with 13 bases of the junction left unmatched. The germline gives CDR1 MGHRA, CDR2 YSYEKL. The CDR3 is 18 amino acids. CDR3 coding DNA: TGCGCCAGCAGCCAAGAGGCGGGTAGCGGGGGGGCAGGAGGGACCCAGTACTTC. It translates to CASSQEAGSGGAGGTQYF.

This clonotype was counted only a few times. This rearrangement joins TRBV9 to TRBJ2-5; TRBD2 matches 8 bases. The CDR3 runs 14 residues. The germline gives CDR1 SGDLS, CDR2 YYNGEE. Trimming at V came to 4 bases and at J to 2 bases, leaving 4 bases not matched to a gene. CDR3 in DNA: TGTGCCAGCAGCACTAGCGGTTTACAAGAGACCCAGTACTTC. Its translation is CASSTSGLQETQYF.

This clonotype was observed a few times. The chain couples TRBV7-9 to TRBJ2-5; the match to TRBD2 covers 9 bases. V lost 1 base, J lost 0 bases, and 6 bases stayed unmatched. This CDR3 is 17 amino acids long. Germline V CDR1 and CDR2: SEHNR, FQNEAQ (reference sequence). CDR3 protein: CASSLGSLAGHQETQYF. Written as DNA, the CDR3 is TGTGCCAGCAGCTTAGGTTCCCTAGCGGGACACCAAGAGACCCAGTACTTC. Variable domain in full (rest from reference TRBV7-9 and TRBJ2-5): DTGVSQNPRHKITKRGQNVTFRCDPISEHNRLYWYRQTLGQGPEFLTYFQNEAQLEKSRLLSDRFSAERPKGSFSTLEIQRTEQGDSAMYLCASSLGSLAGHQETQYFGPGTRLLVL.

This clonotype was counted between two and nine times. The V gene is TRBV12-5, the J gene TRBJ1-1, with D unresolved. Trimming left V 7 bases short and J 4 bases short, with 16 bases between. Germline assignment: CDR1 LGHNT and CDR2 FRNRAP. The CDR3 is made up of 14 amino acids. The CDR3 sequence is CASVFPGVPTEAFF. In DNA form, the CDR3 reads TGTGCTAGTGTTTTCCCCGGGGTCCCCACTGAAGCTTTCTTT.

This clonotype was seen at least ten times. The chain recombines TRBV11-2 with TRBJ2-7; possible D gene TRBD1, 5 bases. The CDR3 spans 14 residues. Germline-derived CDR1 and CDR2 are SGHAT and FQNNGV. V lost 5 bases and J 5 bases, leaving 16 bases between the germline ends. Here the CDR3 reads CASSPVAGPHEQYF. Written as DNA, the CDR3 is TGTGCCAGCAGCCCGGTCGCAGGGCCTCACGAGCAGTACTTC.

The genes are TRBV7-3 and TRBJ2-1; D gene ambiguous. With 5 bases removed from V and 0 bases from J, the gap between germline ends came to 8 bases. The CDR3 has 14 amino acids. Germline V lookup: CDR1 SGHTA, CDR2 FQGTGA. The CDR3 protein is CASSPRSSYNEQFF. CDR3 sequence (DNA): TGTGCCAGCAGCCCCAGAAGCTCCTACAATGAGCAGTTCTTC. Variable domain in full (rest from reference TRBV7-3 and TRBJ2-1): GAGVSQTPSNKVTEKGKYVELRCDPISGHTALYWYRQSLGQGPEFLIYFQGTGAADDSGLPNDRFFAVRPEGSVSTLKIQRTERGDSAVYLCASSPRSSYNEQFFGPGTRLTVL.

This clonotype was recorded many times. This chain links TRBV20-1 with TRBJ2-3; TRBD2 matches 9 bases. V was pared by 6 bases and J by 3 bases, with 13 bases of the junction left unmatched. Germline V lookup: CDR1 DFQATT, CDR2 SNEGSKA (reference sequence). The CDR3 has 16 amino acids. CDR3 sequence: CSADSLPSGETDTQYF. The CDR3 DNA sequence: TGCAGTGCGGACTCCCTGCCTAGCGGGGAGACAGATACGCAGTATTTT.

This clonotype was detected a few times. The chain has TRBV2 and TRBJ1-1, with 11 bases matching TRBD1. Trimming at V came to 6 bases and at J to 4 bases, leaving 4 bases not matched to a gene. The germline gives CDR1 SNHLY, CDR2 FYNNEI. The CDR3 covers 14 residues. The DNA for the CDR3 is TGTGCCAGCAGCGAGGGACAGGGGGGCACTGAAGCTTTCTTT. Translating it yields CASSEGQGGTEAFF.

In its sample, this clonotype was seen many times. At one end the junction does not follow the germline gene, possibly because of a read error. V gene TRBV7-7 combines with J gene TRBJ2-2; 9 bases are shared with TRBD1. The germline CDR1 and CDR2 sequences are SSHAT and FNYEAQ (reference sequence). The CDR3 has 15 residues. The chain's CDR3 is CASSLGQGNTGELFF. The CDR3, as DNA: TGTGCTAGCAGCCTGGGACAGGGGAACACCGGGGAGCTGTTTTTT.

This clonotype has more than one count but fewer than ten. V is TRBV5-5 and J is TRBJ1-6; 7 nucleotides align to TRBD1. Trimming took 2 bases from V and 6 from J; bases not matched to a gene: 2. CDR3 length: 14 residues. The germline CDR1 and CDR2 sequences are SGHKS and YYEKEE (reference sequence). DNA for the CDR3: TGTGCCAGCAGCTTCCCAGGGGGTAATTCACCCCTCCACTTT. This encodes CASSFPGGNSPLHF.

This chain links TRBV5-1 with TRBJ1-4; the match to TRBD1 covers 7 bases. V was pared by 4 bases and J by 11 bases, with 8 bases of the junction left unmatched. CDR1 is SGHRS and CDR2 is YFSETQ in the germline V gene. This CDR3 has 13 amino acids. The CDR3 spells CASSGTEYGKLFF. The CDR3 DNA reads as TGCGCCAGCAGCGGGACAGAGTATGGGAAACTGTTTTTT.

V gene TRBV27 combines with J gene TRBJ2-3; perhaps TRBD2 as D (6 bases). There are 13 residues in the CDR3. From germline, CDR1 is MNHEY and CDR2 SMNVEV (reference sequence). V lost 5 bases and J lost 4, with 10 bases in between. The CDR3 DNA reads TGTGCCAGCAGTCGGAGGGAGGCAGATACGCAGTATTTT. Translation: CASSRREADTQYF.

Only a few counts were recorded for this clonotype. The CDR3 here is CASSLLGGRILNEQFF. CDR3 bases: TGCGCCAGCAGCTTGTTGGGGGGGCGAATACTCAATGAGCAGTTCTTC. The V and J genes are TRBV5-1 and TRBJ2-1, with a possible D match to TRBD2 (7 bases). The CDR3 is 16 residues long. The V end lost 1 base, the J end lost 6 bases, and 17 bases lay between the germline ends. Germline lookup yields CDR1 SGHRS and CDR2 YFSETQ.

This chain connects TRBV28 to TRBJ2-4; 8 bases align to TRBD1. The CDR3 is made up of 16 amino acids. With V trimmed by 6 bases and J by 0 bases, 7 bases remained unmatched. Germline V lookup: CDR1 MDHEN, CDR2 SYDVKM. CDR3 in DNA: TGTGCCAGCAGCCTCGGGACAGGCCTAGCCAAAAACATTCAGTACTTC. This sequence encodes CASSLGTGLAKNIQYF.

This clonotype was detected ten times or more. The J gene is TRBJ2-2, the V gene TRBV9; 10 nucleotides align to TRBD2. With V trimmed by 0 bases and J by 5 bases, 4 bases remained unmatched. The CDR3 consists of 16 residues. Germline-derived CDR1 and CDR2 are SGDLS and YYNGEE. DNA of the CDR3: TGTGCCAGCAGCGTAGTATCTAGCGGGAGAACCGGGGAGCTGTTTTTT. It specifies CASSVVSSGRTGELFF. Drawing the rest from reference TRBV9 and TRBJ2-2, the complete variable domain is DSGVTQTPKHLITATGQRVTLRCSPRSGDLSVYWYQQSLDQGLQFLIQYYNGEERAKGNILERFSAQQFPDLHSELNLSSLELGDSALYFCASSVVSSGRTGELFFGEGSRLTVL.

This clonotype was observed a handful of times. The CDR3 sequence: CASGFGSSYNEQFF. CDR3 coding DNA: TGTGCCAGCGGATTTGGTTCCTCCTACAATGAGCAGTTCTTC. The chain couples TRBV7-2 to TRBJ2-1, with unresolved D. V dropped 8 bases and J dropped 0 bases, with 11 bases sitting between them. Germline V gene lookup returns CDR1 SGHTA and CDR2 FQGNSA. CDR3 size: 14 residues.

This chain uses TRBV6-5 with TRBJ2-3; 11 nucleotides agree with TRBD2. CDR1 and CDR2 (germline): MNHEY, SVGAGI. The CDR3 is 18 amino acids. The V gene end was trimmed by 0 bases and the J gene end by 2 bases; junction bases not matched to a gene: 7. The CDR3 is CASSYSGLAGGSTDTQYF. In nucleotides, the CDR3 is TGTGCCAGCAGTTACTCCGGGCTAGCGGGGGGTTCCACAGATACGCAGTATTTT.

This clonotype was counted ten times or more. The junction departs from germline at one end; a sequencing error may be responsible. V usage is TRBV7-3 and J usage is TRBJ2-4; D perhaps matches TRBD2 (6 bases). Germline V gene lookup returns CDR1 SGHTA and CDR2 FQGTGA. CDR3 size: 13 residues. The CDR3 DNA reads TGTGCCAGCAGCGAAGGCCCCACGGGAGTATTAGCCTTC. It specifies CASSEGPTGVLAF. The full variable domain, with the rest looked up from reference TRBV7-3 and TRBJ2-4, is GAGVSQTPSNKVTEKGKYVELRCDPISGHTALYWYRQSLGQGPEFLIYFQGTGAADDSGLPNDRFFAVRPEGSVSTLKIQRTERGDSAVYLCASSEGPTGVLAFGAGTRLSVL.

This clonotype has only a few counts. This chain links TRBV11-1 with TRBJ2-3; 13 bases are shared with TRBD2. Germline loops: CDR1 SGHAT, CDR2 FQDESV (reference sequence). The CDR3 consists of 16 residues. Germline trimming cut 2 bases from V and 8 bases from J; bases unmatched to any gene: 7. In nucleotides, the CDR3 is TGTGCCAGCAGCTTAAGCGTGGGACTAGCGGGACCTACGCAGTATTTT. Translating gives CASSLSVGLAGPTQYF.

The CDR3 region has the DNA TGTGCCAGCTCACCAACCCTGGGGCTCAGCACAGATACGCAGTATTTT. It codes for CASSPTLGLSTDTQYF. The chain recombines TRBV18 with TRBJ2-3; tentative D call: TRBD1 (5 bases). The CDR3 extends over 16 amino acids. With 2 bases removed from V and 0 bases from J, the gap between germline ends came to 12 bases. Germline V gene data show CDR1 as KGHSH and CDR2 as LQKENI.

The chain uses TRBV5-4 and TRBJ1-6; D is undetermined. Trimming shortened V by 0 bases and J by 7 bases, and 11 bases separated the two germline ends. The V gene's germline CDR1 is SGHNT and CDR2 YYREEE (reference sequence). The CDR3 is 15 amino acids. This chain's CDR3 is CASSLGQAGNSPLHF. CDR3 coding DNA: TGTGCCAGCAGCTTGGGCCAGGCGGGAAATTCACCCCTCCACTTT.